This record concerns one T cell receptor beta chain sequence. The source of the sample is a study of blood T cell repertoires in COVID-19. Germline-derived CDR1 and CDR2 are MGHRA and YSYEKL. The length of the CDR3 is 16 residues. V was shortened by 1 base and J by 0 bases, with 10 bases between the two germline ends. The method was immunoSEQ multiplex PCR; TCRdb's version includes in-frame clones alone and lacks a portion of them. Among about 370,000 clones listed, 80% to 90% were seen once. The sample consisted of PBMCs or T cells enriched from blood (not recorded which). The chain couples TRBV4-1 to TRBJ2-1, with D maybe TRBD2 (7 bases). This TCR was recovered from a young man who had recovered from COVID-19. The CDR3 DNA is TGCGCCAGCAGCCAAGGGAGGGGGGGCTCCTACAATGAGCAGTTCTTC. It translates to CASSQGRGGSYNEQFF.